This TCR beta chain was documented in a study of blood T cell repertoires in COVID-19. Background on the study: The study drew acute and convalescent COVID-19 samples from the United States, Italy and Spain. Sources were T cells, B-cell-depleted T cells, or PBMCs; the material itself was cDNA or gDNA.

Authors' data handling: Reference gene primer amplification yielded estimated nucleated cell counts. Clones were read by immunoSEQ multiplex PCR, and TCRdb kept only the in-frame ones, dropping some. Clonal size and the V and J genes are those of that table, whereas D and trimming came from the DNA. This sample has about 280,000 clones, with roughly nine tenths found just once. Per the germline V gene, CDR1 is MGHRA and CDR2 is YSYEKL. With 1 base clipped from V and 4 bases from J, the junction kept 5 bases outside the gene matches. This CDR3 is 16 amino acids long. Sequenced material: peripheral blood. This rearrangement joins TRBV4-1 to TRBJ1-4, with 8 bases matching TRBD1. The TCR originated in a man between 50 and 59 years old with acute or convalescent COVID-19. In nucleotides, the CDR3 is TGCGCCAGCAGCCAAGGAGGGACAGGAGTTAATGAAAAACTGTTTTTT. Its protein product is CASSQGGTGVNEKLFF.